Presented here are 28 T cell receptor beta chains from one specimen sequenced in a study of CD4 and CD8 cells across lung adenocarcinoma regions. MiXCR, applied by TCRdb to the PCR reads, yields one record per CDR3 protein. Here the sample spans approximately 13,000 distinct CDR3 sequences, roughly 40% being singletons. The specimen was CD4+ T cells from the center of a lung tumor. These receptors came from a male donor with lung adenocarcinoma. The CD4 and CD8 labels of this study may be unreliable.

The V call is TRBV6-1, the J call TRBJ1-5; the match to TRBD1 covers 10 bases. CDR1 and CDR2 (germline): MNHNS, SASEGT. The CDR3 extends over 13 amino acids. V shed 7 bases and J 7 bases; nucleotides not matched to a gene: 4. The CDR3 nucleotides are TGTGCCAGCAACTGGGACAGGGGCCAGCCCCAGCATTTT. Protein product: CASNWDRGQPQHF.

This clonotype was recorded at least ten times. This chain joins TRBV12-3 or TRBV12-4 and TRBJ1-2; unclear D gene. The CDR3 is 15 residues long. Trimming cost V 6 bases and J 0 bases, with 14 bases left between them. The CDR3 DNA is TGTGCCAGCAGCCCCTACCGGACTACTAACTATGGCTACACCTTC. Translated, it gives CASSPYRTTNYGYTF.

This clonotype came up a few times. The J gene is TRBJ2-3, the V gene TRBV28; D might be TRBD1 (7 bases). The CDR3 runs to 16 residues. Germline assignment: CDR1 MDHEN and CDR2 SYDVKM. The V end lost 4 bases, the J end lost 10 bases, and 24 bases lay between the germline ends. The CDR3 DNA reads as TGTGCCAGCAGTTCTGAGGGGGCGAGTCGGGCGGGATCGCAGTATTTT. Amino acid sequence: CASSSEGASRAGSQYF.

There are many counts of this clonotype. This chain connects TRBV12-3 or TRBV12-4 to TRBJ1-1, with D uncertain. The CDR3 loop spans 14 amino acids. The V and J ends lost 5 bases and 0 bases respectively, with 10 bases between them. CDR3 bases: TGTGCCAGCAGTCTCCGACAAATGAACACTGAAGCTTTCTTT. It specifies CASSLRQMNTEAFF.

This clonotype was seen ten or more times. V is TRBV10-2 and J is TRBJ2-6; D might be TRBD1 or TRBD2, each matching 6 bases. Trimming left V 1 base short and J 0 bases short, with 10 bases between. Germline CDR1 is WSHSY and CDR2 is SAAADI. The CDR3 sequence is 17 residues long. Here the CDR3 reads CASSEWGAASGANVLTF. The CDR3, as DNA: TGCGCCAGCAGTGAGTGGGGGGCGGCCTCTGGGGCCAACGTCCTGACTTTC.

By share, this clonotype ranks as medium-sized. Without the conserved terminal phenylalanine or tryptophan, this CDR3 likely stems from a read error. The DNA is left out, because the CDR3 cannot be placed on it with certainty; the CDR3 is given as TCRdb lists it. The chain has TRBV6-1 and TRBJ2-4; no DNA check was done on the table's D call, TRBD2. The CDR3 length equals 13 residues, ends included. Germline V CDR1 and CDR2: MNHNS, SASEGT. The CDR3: CASSETSGLEPSY.

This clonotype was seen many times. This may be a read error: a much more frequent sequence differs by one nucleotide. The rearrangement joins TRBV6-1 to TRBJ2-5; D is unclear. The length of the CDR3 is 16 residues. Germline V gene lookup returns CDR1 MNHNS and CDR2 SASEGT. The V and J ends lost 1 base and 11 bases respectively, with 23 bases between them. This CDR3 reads CASSEDFVFRYNEQYF. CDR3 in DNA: TGTGCCAGCAGTGAAGATTTTGTTTTTCGATACAATGAGCAGTACTTC.

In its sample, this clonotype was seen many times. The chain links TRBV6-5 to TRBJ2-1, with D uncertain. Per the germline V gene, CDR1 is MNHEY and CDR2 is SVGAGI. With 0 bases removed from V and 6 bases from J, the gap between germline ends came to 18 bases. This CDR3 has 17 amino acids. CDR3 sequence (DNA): TGTGCCAGCAGTTACTCGATTCCGGGCTTAGCTACCAATGAGCAGTTCTTC. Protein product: CASSYSIPGLATNEQFF.

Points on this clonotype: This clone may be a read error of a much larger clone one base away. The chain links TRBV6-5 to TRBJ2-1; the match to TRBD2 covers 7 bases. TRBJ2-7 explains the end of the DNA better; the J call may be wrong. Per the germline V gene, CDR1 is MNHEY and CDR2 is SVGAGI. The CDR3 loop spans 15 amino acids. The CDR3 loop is CASNYGAGVAYEQYF. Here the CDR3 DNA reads TGTGCCAGCAATTACGGCGCGGGAGTGGCCTACGAGCAGTACTTC.

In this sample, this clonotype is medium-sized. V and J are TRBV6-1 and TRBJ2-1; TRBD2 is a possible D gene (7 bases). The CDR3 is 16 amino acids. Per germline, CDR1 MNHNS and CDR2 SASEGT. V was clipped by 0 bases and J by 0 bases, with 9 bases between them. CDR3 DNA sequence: TGTGCCAGCAGTGAAGCGGGAGGGGGCTCCTACAATGAGCAGTTCTTC. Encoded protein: CASSEAGGGSYNEQFF.

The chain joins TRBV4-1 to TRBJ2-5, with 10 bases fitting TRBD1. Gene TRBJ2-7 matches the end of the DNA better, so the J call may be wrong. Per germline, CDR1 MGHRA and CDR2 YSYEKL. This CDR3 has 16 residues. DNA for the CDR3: TGCGCCAGCAGCCAAAGTGGACAGGGGGGGACCTACGAGCAGTACTTC. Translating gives CASSQSGQGGTYEQYF.

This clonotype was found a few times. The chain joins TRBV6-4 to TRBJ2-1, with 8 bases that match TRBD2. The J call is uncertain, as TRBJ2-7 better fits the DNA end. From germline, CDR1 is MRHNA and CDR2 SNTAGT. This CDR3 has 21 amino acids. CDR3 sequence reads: CASSDQNRAGVEFDKAYEQYF. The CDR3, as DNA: TGTGCCAGCAGTGACCAGAATCGAGCGGGAGTCGAATTTGACAAAGCCTACGAGCAGTACTTC.

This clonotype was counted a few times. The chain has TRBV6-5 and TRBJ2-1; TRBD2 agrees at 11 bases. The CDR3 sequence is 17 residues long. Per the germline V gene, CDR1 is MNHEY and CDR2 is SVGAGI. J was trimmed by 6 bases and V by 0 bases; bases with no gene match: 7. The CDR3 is CASSYSLSGGAINEQFF. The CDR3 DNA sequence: TGTGCCAGCAGTTACTCGCTTAGCGGGGGGGCTATCAATGAGCAGTTCTTC.

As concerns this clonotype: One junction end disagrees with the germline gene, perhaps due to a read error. CDR3 DNA sequence: TGTGGTATCTGTCCTGGCCGACGAGCCCCTGGCCCAGATACCCAGTATTTT. This codes for CGICPGRRAPGPDTQYF. The chain has TRBV27 and TRBJ2-3; D gene unclear. From germline, CDR1 is MNHEY and CDR2 SMNVEV (reference sequence). CDR3 length equals 17 residues.

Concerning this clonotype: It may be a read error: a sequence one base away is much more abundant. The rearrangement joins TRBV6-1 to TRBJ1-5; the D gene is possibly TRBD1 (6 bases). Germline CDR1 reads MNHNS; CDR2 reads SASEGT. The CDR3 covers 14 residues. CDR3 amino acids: CASRSGHPAQPLHF. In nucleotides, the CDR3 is TGTGCCAGCCGGTCGGGACACCCGGCTCAGCCCCTGCATTTT.

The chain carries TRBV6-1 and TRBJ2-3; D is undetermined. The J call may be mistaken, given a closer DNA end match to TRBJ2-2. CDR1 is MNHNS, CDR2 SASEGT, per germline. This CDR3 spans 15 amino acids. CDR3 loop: CASRLQAVITDALFF. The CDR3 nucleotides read TGTGCCAGTAGACTCCAGGCTGTGATCACAGATGCGCTGTTTTTT.

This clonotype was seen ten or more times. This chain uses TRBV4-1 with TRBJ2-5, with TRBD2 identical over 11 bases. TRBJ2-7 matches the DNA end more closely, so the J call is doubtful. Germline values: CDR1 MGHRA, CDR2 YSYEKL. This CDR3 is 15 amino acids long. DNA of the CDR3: TGCGCCAGCAGCCAAGGCACTAGCGGGAGCAACGAGCAGTACTTC. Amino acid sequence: CASSQGTSGSNEQYF.

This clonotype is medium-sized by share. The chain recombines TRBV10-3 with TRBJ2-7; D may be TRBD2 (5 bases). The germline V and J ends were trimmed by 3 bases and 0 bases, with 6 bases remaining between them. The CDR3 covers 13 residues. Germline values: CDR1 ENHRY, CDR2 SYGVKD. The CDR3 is CAISDGNSYEQYF. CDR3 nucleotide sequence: TGTGCCATCAGTGACGGGAACTCCTACGAGCAGTACTTC.

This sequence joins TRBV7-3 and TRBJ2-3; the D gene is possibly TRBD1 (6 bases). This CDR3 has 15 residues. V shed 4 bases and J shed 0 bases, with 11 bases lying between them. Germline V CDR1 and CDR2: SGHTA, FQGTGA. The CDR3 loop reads CASSSTGYSTDTQYF. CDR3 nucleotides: TGTGCCAGCAGCTCCACAGGGTATAGCACAGATACGCAGTATTTT.

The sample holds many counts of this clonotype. The CDR3, as DNA: TGTGCCAGCACCGGACAGGGGGCTGGTTACGAGCAGTACTTC. This gives the protein CASTGQGAGYEQYF. This chain joins TRBV6-1 and TRBJ2-5, with TRBD1 matching 11 bases. TRBJ2-7 explains the end of the DNA better; the J call may be wrong. This CDR3 spans 14 amino acids. Per the germline V gene, CDR1 is MNHNS and CDR2 is SASEGT.

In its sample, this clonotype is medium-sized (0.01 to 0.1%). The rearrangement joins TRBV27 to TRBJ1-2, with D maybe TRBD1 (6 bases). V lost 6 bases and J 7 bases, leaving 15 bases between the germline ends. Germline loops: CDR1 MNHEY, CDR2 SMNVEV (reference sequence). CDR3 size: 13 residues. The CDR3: CASSGTGYRGYTF. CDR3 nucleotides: TGTGCCAGCAGCGGAACAGGGTACCGTGGCTACACCTTC.

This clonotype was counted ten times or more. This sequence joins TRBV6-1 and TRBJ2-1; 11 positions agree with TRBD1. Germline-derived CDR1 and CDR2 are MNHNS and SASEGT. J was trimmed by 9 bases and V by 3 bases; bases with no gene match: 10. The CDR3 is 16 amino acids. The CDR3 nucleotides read TGTGCCAGCAGTGAGGGCCCGGGACAGGGGGGAAGTGAGCAGTTCTTC. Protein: CASSEGPGQGGSEQFF.

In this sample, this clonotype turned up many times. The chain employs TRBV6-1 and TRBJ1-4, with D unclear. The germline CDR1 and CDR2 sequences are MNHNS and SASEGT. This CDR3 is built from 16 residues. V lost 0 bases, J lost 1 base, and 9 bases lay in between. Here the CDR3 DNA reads TGTGCCAGCAGTGAAGCCCCGACGGTAACTAATGAAAAACTGTTTTTT. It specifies CASSEAPTVTNEKLFF.

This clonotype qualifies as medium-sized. The CDR3, as DNA: TGTGCCAGCAGTTTAAGGGTTGGGGGTAGCGAGGCCTACGAGCAGTACTTC. It is translated as CASSLRVGGSEAYEQYF. The chain links TRBV27 to TRBJ2-7; D tentatively fits TRBD1 or TRBD2 (5 bases each). Trimming cost V 2 bases and J 2 bases, with 19 bases left between them. CDR1 and CDR2 (germline): MNHEY, SMNVEV (reference sequence). There are 17 residues in the CDR3.

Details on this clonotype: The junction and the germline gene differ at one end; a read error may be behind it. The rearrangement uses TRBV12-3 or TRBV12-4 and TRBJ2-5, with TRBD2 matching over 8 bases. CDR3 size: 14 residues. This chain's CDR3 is CASTGRGVKETQYF. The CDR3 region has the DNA TGTGCGAGCACCGGGAGGGGGGTAAAAGAGACCCAGTACTTC.

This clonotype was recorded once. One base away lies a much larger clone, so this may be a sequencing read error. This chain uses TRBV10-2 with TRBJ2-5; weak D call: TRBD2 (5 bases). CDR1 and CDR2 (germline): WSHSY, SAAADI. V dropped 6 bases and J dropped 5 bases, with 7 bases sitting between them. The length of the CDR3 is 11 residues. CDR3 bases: TGCGCCAGCAGGACGGGGGAGACCCAGTACTTC. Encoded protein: CASRTGETQYF.

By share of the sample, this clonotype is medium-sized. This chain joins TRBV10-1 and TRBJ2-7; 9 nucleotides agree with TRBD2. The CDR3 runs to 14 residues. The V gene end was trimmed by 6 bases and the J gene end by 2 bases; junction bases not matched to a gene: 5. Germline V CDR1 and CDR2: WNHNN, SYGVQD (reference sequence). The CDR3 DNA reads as TGCGCCAGCAGCTCGGGACTAGCCGCCTACGAGCAGTACTTC. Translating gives CASSSGLAAYEQYF.

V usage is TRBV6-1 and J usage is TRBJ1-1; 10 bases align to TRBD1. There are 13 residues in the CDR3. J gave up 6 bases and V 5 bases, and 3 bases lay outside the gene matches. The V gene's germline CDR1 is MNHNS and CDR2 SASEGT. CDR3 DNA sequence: TGTGCCAGCAGTCGGGACAGGGGAGCTGAAGCTTTCTTT. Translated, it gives CASSRDRGAEAFF.